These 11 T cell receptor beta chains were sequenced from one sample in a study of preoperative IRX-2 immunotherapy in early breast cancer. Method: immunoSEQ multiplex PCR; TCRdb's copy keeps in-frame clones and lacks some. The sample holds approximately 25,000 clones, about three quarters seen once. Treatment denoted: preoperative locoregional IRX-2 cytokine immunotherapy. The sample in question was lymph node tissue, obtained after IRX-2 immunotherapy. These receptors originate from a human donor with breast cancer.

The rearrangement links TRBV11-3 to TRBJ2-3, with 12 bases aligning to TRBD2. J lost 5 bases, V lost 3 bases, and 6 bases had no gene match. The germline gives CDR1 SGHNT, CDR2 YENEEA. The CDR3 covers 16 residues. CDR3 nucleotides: TGTGCCAGCAGCTTGACTAGCGGGAGTAGTGGAGATACGCAGTATTTT. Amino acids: CASSLTSGSSGDTQYF.

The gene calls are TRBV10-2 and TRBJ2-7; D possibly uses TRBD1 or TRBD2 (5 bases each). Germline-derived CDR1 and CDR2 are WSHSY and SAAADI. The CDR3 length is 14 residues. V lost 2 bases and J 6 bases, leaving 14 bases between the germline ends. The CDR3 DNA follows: TGCGCCAGCAGTGAGAATCCCACTGGGGGCGAGCAGTACTTC. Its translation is CASSENPTGGEQYF.

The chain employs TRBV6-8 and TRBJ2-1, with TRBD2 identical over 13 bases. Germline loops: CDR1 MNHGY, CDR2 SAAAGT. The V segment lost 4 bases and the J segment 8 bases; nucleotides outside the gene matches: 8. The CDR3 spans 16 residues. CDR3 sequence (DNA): TGTGCCAGCAGTTCCCTGACTAGCGGGAGGAATGATGAGCAGTTCTTC. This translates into CASSSLTSGRNDEQFF.

CDR3 coding DNA: TGTGCCAGCAGCTTTGGCTTTGGCGATATGAACACTGAAGCTTTCTTT. Amino acid sequence: CASSFGFGDMNTEAFF. The chain has TRBV11-3 and TRBJ1-1, with D uncertain. The germline V and J ends were trimmed by 3 bases and 0 bases, with 14 bases remaining between them. CDR3 length: 16 amino acids. Germline lookup yields CDR1 SGHNT and CDR2 YENEEA.

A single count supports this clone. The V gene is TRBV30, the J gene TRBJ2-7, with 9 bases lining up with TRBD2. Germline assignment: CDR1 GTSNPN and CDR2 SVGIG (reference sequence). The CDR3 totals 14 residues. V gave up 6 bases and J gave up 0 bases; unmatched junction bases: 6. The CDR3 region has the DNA TGTGCCTGTTTAGCGGGAGAGCGCTCCTACGAGCAGTACTTC. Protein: CACLAGERSYEQYF.

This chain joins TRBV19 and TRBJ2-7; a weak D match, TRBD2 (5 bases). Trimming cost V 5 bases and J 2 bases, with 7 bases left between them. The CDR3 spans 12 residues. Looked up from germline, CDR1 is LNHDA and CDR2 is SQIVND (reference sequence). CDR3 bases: TGTGCCAGTAGTTCCGGGACCTACGAGCAGTACTTC. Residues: CASSSGTYEQYF.

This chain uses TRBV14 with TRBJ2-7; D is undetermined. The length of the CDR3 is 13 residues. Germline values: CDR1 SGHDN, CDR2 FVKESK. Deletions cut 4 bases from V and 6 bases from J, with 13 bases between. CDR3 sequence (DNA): TGTGCCAGCAGCCTCCTTCAACAAGGCGAGCAGTACTTC. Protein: CASSLLQQGEQYF.

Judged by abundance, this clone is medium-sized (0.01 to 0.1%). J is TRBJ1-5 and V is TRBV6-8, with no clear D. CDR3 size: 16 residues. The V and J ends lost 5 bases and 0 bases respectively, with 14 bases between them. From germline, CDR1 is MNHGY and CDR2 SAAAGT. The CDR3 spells CASSRTGANSNQPQHF. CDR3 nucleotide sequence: TGTGCCAGCAGTCGGACGGGAGCTAATAGCAATCAGCCCCAGCATTTT.

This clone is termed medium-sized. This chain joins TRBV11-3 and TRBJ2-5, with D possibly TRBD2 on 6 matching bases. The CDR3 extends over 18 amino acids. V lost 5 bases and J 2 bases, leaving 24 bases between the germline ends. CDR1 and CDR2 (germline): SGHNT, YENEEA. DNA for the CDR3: TGTGCCAGCAGCCTCCCGGAAGGAGCGGGTGGGGGGCAAGAGACCCAGTACTTC. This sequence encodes CASSLPEGAGGGQETQYF.

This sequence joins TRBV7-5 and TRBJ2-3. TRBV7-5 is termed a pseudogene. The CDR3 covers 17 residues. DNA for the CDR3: TGTGCCAGCAGCTTTTTAGCCACGGGGCTCGGCACAGATACGCAGTATTTT. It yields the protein CASSFLATGLGTDTQYF.

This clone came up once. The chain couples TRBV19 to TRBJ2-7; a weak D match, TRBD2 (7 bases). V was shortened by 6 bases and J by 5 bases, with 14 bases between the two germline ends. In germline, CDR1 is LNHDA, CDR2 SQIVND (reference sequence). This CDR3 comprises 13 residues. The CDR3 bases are TGTGCCAGTAGACCCCGGGGGGCCCACGAGCAGTACTTC. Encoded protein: CASRPRGAHEQYF. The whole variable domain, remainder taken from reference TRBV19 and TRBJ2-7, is DGGITQSPKYLFRKEGQNVTLSCEQNLNHDAMYWYRQDPGQGLRLIYYSQIVNDFQKGDIAEGYSVSREKKESFPLTVTSAQKNPTAFYLCASRPRGAHEQYFGPGTRLTVT.